A selection of T cell receptor beta chains follows, all from one sample in a study of T cells in Graves' hyperthyroidism and ophthalmopathy. TCRdb independently ran MiXCR on the multiplex PCR reads; one entry per CDR3 protein. The repertoire holds a few hundred thousand distinct CDR3 sequences, with 16% as singletons. Material: blood. The receptors here all came from a woman aged 40 to 50 with Graves' ophthalmopathy. CDR3s include the opening cysteine and the closing phenylalanine or tryptophan. A D gene is named only where the DNA matches it firmly. Expanded clones are given a class, and other clones once, few, many or no size at all.

clone_size	d_call	v_call	j_call	cdr3_nt	cdr3_aa
many	TRBD1	TRBV11-2	TRBJ2-7	TGTGCCAGCAGCGGACAGGGGAACCACGAGCAGTACTTC	CASSGQGNHEQYF
.	TRBD1	TRBV7-9	TRBJ2-2	TGTGCCAGCAGCTCCCGGGACAGGGATTTCGGGGAGCTGTTTTTT	CASSSRDRDFGELFF
.	TRBD1	TRBV6-1	TRBJ2-3	TGTGCCAGCAGTACGGACAGGGGGCGCGATACGCAGTATTTT	CASSTDRGRDTQYF
few	TRBD1	TRBV20-1	TRBJ1-1	TGCAGTGCCGGGACAGGGGGCTATCAAGCTTTCTTT	CSAGTGGYQAFF
many	.	TRBV28	TRBJ1-2	TGTGCCAGCAGTTTACCCCAAGGGCGCGGCTACACCTTC	CASSLPQGRGYTF
many	.	TRBV27	TRBJ1-1	TGTGCCAGCATTCCCCTCCAGGGGTTGAACACTGAAGCTTTCTTT	CASIPLQGLNTEAFF
few	TRBD1	TRBV20-1	TRBJ2-3	TGCAGTGCTGCCGGGACAGGACACACAGATACGCAGTATTTT	CSAAGTGHTDTQYF
many	TRBD1	TRBV7-9	TRBJ1-6	TGTGCCAGCAGCTTCGGACAGGCTGGATCACCCCTCCACTTT	CASSFGQAGSPLHF
many	.	TRBV28	TRBJ2-5	TGTGCCAACCTACCAAGGCGGGTAGGGTCAGAGACCCAGTACTTC	CANLPRRVGSETQYF
many	TRBD2	TRBV2	TRBJ2-1	TGTGCCAGCAGTGCGGTAGCGGGAGGTGAGCAGTTCTTC	CASSAVAGGEQFF
many	TRBD1	TRBV20-1	TRBJ1-4	TGCAGTGCTAGTGGACAGGGGTCAACTAATGAAAAACTGTTTTTT	CSASGQGSTNEKLFF
many	TRBD2	TRBV7-9	TRBJ2-3	TGTGCCAGCAGCTTACTAGTCAGCGGGAGAGCCGATACGCAGTATTTT	CASSLLVSGRADTQYF
.	.	TRBV5-1	TRBJ1-4	TGCGCCAGCAAGGCGGACAGTAATAATGAAAAACTGTTTTTT	CASKADSNNEKLFF
once	.	TRBV7-9	TRBJ2-3	TGTGCCAGCAGCCCGTTACGGCTCATCGGGGATACGCAGTATTTT	CASSPLRLIGDTQYF
many	.	TRBV28	TRBJ1-4	TGTGCCAGCACTCCGGGGGAAAAACTGTTTTTT	CASTPGEKLFF
many	TRBD2	TRBV27	TRBJ2-7	TGTGCCAGCAGAGCGGGAGTATCCGAGCAGTACTTC	CASRAGVSEQYF
many	TRBD2	TRBV6-1	TRBJ2-1	TGTGCCAGCAGGGAAGCGGGAGGCGCATACAATGAGCAGTTCTTC	CASREAGGAYNEQFF
.	TRBD2	TRBV20-1	TRBJ2-5	TGCAGTGCTAGAGTATTCCCAGCGGGAGAAGAGGAGACCCAGTACTTC	CSARVFPAGEEETQYF
few	.	TRBV29-1	TRBJ2-1	TGCAGCGTTGAGGGCCAGTACTCCTACAATGAGCAGTTCTTC	CSVEGQYSYNEQFF
.	.	TRBV10-3	TRBJ1-3	TGTGCCATCAGTGAGTCGTGGGGATTTGGAAACACCATATATTTT	CAISESWGFGNTIYF
few	TRBD1	TRBV20-1	TRBJ1-1	TGCAGTGCTAGAGCCCTTCATACATCTCCACCGGGACAGTTCACTGAAGCTTTCTTT	CSARALHTSPPGQFTEAFF
.	.	TRBV6-2/TRBV6-3	TRBJ2-3	TGTGCCAGCAGTTACTCATGGAGCGTAGCAAATACGCAGTATTTT	CASSYSWSVANTQYF
.	TRBD1	TRBV7-9	TRBJ2-1	TGTGCCAGCAGCGAACAGGGGGCAGTTTACAATGAGCAGTTCTTC	CASSEQGAVYNEQFF
few	.	TRBV6-1	TRBJ2-5	TGTGCCAGCAGTGCCCCCACCCTCCGGACGGGTCGTCAAGAGACCCAGTACTTC	CASSAPTLRTGRQETQYF
.	.	TRBV10-3	TRBJ2-3	TGTGCCATCAGCCCGACAGAGGTAGATACGCAGTATTTT	CAISPTEVDTQYF
many	.	TRBV11-2	TRBJ2-4	TGTGCCAGCAGCTCAGTCGGACTAGCCAAAAACATTCAGTACTTC	CASSSVGLAKNIQYF
few	.	TRBV15	TRBJ2-6	TGTGCCACCAGCAGGGGGAGCTCTGGGGCCAACGTCCTGACTTTC	CATSRGSSGANVLTF
.	.	TRBV30	TRBJ1-4	TGTGCCTGGAGCGATATTACGGGGGAAAAACTGTTTTTT	CAWSDITGEKLFF
few	.	TRBV4-2	TRBJ2-3	TGTGCCAGCAGCGCCCTGAGAGGGGGGGCGGATACGCAGTATTTT	CASSALRGGADTQYF
many	.	TRBV5-6	TRBJ1-1	TGTGCCAGCAGCCTCCTCCCTGAGGCTGGCACTGAAGCTTTCTTT	CASSLLPEAGTEAFF
many	.	TRBV29-1	TRBJ1-1	TGCAGCGTTGAAGCCCTCTCTTTTTCGGGGATCCCTGAAGCTTTCTTT	CSVEALSFSGIPEAFF
few	.	TRBV19	TRBJ2-5	TGTGCCAGTAGTAAGTTACAACATCAAGAGACCCAGTACTTC	CASSKLQHQETQYF
many	.	TRBV20-1	TRBJ2-7	TGCAGTGCAGTACGTGGTTGGCCGGGGACTTACGAGCAGTACTTC	CSAVRGWPGTYEQYF
.	.	TRBV7-9	TRBJ2-6	TGTGCCAGCAGCGTAAACTTGAGGTCTGGGGCCAACGTCCTGACTTTC	CASSVNLRSGANVLTF
many	.	TRBV7-9	TRBJ2-3	TGTGCCAGCAGCCGGCTGGGAACTAGCACAGATACGCAGTATTTT	CASSRLGTSTDTQYF
many	TRBD1	TRBV5-5	TRBJ2-7	TGTGCCAGCAGCCCCCGGCTTGACAGGGGGCTTACCTACGAGCAGTACTTC	CASSPRLDRGLTYEQYF
few	.	TRBV2	TRBJ2-3	TGTGCCAGCGGCGCATCCGGGGGCACAGATACGCAGTATTTT	CASGASGGTDTQYF
many	TRBD2	TRBV5-4	TRBJ2-3	TGTGCCAGCAGCTTATTGCGGGGGGCAAGCACAGATACGCAGTATTTT	CASSLLRGASTDTQYF
few	.	TRBV19	TRBJ1-1	TGTGCCAGTAGCCCATATGTGGGCGACACTGAAGCTTTCTTT	CASSPYVGDTEAFF
.	.	TRBV5-5	TRBJ1-5	TGTGCCAGCAGTCCCTCGGCTGCCGTGAATCAGCCCCAGCATTTT	CASSPSAAVNQPQHF
.	.	TRBV7-2	TRBJ1-1	TGTGCCGGCAGCTTAGCGTCAGGGGCGGGGAGTGAAGCTTTCTTT	CAGSLASGAGSEAFF
.	.	TRBV5-1	TRBJ1-1	TGCGCCAGCAGCTTGGTTTTTGGGGAGAACACTGAAGCTTTCTTT	CASSLVFGENTEAFF
many	.	TRBV20-1	TRBJ1-5	TGCAGTGCCATTGGGGGGGCGGAACAGCCCCAGCATTTT	CSAIGGAEQPQHF
many	TRBD2	TRBV10-3	TRBJ2-7	TGTGCCATCAGTGAACTAGCGGGAGGGCCGCCCTACGAGCAGTACTTC	CAISELAGGPPYEQYF
few	.	TRBV12-3/TRBV12-4	TRBJ1-6	TGTGCCAGCAGTCCTTCAATGCATTCACCCCTCCACTTT	CASSPSMHSPLHF
many	TRBD2	TRBV2	TRBJ2-1	TGTGCCAGCAAAGCGGGGGGGGACAATGAGCAGTTCTTC	CASKAGGDNEQFF
many	TRBD1	TRBV18	TRBJ1-6	TGTGCCAGCTCAACCGGGACAGGTGGAAAACCCCTCCACTTT	CASSTGTGGKPLHF
few	.	TRBV7-9	TRBJ1-1	TGTGCCAGCAGCTTAGCCCCCAAGAGGGCTTTCTTT	CASSLAPKRAFF
many	TRBD2	TRBV11-2	TRBJ2-1	TGTGCCAGCAGGGGAGGTGCGGGAGAGTTATATGAGCAGTTCTTC	CASRGGAGELYEQFF
few	.	TRBV3-1	TRBJ1-6	TGTGCCAGCAGCAACTCTGGGCAGGAGAATAATTCACCCCTCCACTTT	CASSNSGQENNSPLHF
.	.	TRBV7-2	TRBJ2-4	TGTGCCAGCAGCACCGCCGAAGCCAAAAACATTCAGTACTTC	CASSTAEAKNIQYF
.	TRBD1	TRBV29-1	TRBJ1-2	TGCAGCGTTGAGGGGTCCGGGACAGGGGATGGCTACACCTTC	CSVEGSGTGDGYTF
.	.	TRBV6-5	TRBJ2-1	TGTGCCAGCAGTTACCTCAACGGGTGGGAGCAGTTCTTC	CASSYLNGWEQFF
.	.	TRBV9	TRBJ2-3	TGTGCCAGCAGCGTTTTAGGCGGGGGCACAGATACGCAGTATTTT	CASSVLGGGTDTQYF
.	.	TRBV30	TRBJ1-2	TGTGCCTGGGGAGGACGGACCGCCCAATATGGCTACACCTTC	CAWGGRTAQYGYTF
.	.	TRBV6-1	TRBJ1-2	TGTGCCAGCTCACCACCCCGGGGTGGTGGGGCCTATGGCTACACCTTC	CASSPPRGGGAYGYTF
many	.	TRBV7-3	TRBJ2-5	TGTGCCAGCAGCTTTTCCGGGGCCTCCCAAGAGACCCAGTACTTC	CASSFSGASQETQYF